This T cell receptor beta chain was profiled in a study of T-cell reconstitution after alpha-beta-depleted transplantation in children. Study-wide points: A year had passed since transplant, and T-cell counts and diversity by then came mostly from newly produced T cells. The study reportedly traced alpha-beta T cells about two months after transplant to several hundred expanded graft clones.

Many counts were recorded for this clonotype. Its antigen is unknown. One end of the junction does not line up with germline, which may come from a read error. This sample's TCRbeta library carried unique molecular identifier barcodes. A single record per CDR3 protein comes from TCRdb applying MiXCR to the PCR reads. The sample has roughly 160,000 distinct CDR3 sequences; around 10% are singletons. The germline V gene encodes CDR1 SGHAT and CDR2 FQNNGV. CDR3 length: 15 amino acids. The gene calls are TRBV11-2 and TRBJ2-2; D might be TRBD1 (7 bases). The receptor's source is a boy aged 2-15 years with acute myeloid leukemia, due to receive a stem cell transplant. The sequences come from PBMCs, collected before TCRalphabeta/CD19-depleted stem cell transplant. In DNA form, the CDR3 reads TGTGCCAGCAGCTTAGAACAGGGGAGGACCGCGGAGCTGTTTTTT. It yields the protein CASSLEQGRTAELFF.